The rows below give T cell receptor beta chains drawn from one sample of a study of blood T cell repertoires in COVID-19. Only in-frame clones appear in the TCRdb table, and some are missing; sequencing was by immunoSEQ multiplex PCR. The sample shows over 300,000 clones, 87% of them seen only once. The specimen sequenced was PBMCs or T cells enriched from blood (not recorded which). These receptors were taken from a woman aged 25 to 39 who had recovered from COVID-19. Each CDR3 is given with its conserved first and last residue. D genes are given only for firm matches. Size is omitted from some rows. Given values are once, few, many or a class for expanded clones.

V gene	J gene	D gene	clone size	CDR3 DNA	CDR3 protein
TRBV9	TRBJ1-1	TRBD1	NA	TGTGCCAGCAGCGGGGGACAGCTCATGAACACTGAAGCTTTCTTT	CASSGGQLMNTEAFF
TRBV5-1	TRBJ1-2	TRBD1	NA	TGCGCCAGCAGCCCGGGACAGGGAGGCTATGGCTACACCTTC	CASSPGQGGYGYTF
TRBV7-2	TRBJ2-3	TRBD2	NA	TGTGCCAGCAGCCGTTTGGAGCGGGGCCTATCCACAGATACGCAGTATTTT	CASSRLERGLSTDTQYF
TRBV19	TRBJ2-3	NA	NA	TGTGCCAGTAGTACGTTCACTACCTCAGATACGCAGTATTTT	CASSTFTTSDTQYF
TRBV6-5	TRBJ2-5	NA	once	TGTGCCAGCACCGCGGAAGAGACCCAGTACTTC	CASTAEETQYF
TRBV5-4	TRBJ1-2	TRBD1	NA	TGTGCCAGCAGCTGGGGATGGGACAGGGGGCCTAGCTATGGCTACACCTTC	CASSWGWDRGPSYGYTF
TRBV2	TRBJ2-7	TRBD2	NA	TGTGCCAGCAGGGGGGGGGCCTACGAGCAGTACTTC	CASRGGAYEQYF
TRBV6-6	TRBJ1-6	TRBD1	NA	TGTGCCAGCAGACCCGCCGGGACAGGGTATTCACCCCTCCACTTT	CASRPAGTGYSPLHF
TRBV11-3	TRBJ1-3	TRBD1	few	TGTGCCAGCAGCTTAGTCGTGCGACAGGGGACTGGAAACACCATATATTTT	CASSLVVRQGTGNTIYF
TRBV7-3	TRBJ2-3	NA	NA	TGTGCCAGCAGCTTAGGGGCGAGCAAAAATACGCAGTATTTT	CASSLGASKNTQYF
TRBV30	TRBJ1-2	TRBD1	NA	TGTGCCTGGATAAAAGACAGGGCGAAGGGCTACACCTTC	CAWIKDRAKGYTF
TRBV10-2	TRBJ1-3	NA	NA	TGCGCCAGCAGTGAACAGAACTCTGGAAACACCATATATTTT	CASSEQNSGNTIYF
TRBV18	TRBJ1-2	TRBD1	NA	TGTGCCAGCTCACCGTTCACAGGGGACAGGGGGCGCTTGGACTATGGCTACACCTTC	CASSPFTGDRGRLDYGYTF
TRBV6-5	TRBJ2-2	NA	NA	TGTGCCAGCCCCCAGGGAGGGGAGCTGTTTTTT	CASPQGGELFF
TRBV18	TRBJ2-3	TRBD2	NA	TGTGCCAGCTCACCAGAACTAGCGGGGGGTTCTAGCACAGATACGCAGTATTTT	CASSPELAGGSSTDTQYF
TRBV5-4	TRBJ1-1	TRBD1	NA	TGTGCCAGCAGCTTGGGGACAGGGCGAACTGAAGCTTTCTTT	CASSLGTGRTEAFF
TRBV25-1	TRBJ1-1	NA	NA	TGTGCCAGCAGTCATACAAAGGGGGCTGAAGCTTTCTTT	CASSHTKGAEAFF
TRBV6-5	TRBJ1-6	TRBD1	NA	TGTGCCAGCAGTTACCTACCCGGGACAGATAATTCACCCCTCCACTTT	CASSYLPGTDNSPLHF
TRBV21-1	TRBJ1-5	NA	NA	TGTGCCAGCACCTTGGGGGGGAAGTTGGCTAACAATCAGCCCCAGCATTTT	CASTLGGKLANNQPQHF
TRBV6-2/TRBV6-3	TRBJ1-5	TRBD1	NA	TGTGCCAGCAGTTACACAGGGGGGTCGCCCCAGCATTTT	CASSYTGGSPQHF
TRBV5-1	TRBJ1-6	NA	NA	TGCGCCAGCAGCTTGTGGGCCGGGGATAATTCACCCCTCCACTTT	CASSLWAGDNSPLHF
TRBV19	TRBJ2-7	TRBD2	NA	TGTGCCAGTAGTAGGCTAGCGGGGGCCTCCTCCTACGAGCAGTACTTC	CASSRLAGASSYEQYF
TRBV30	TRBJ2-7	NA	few	TGTGCCTGGAGAGTAGGCCAGATTGGAGGAACCTTC	CAWRVGQIGGTF
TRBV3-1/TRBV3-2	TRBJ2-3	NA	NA	TGTGCCAGCAGCCGTCCGAGTGACACAGATACGCAGTATTTT	CASSRPSDTDTQYF
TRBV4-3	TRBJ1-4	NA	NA	TGCGCCAGCAGTTACAGAGGGGAAAAACTGTTTTTT	CASSYRGEKLFF
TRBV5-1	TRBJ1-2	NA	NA	TGCGCCAGCAGCTGGGGAACAGGGCCGAGCGGCTACACCTTC	CASSWGTGPSGYTF
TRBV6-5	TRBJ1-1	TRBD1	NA	TGTGCCAGCAGTTCTCGGACAGGGGGCACTGAAGCTTTCTTT	CASSSRTGGTEAFF
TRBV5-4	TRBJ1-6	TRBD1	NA	TGTGCCAGCAGCTCGCCCCGGGGACAGGATACCTATAATTCACCCCTCCACTTT	CASSSPRGQDTYNSPLHF
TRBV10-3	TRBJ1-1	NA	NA	TGTGCCATCAGTGACGGGGAAATCACTGAAGCTTTCTTT	CAISDGEITEAFF
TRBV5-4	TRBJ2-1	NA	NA	TGTGCCAGCAGCCAATCCCGCGGGGGCGACAGCTCCTACAATGAGCAGTTCTTC	CASSQSRGGDSSYNEQFF
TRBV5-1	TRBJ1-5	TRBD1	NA	TGCGCCAGCAGCTCCGGACAGGTCCCCCGGCCCCAGCATTTT	CASSSGQVPRPQHF
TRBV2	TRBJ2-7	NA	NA	TGTGCCAGCGGCCCAGTCTCCTACGAGCAGTACTTC	CASGPVSYEQYF
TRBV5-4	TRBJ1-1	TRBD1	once	TGTGCCAGCAGCCCCAGAATCGGACAGGGGGTTGAAGCTTTCTTT	CASSPRIGQGVEAFF
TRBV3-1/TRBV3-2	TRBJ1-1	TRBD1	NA	TGTGCCAGCAGTCCGACAGGGGACGGTGAAGCTTTCTTT	CASSPTGDGEAFF
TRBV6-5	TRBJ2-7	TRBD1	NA	TGTGCCAGCAGACCGGGACAGGGGGCCTACGAGCAGTACTTC	CASRPGQGAYEQYF
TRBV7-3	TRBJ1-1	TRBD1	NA	TGTGCCAGCAGCTTACTAGGACAGGGGATCACTGAAGCTTTCTTT	CASSLLGQGITEAFF
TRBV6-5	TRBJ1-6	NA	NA	TGTGCCAGCAGTTTCGGCCAGGGGAGATCACCCCTCCACTTT	CASSFGQGRSPLHF
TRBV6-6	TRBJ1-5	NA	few	TGTGCCAGCAGCCAGCGGGAGGGGAGCAATCAGCCCCAGCATTTT	CASSQREGSNQPQHF
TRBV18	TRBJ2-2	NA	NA	TGTGCCAGCTCACCAGCGGCACGGGAGCTGTTTTTT	CASSPAARELFF
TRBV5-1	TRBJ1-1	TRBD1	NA	TGCGCCAGCAGCGGAGGCGACAGGGGAAACACTGAAGCTTTCTTT	CASSGGDRGNTEAFF
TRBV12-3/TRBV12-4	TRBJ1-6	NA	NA	TGTGCCAGCAGTTTGAGGGGGTTCCTCCACTTT	CASSLRGFLHF
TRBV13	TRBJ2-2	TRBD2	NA	TGTGCCAGCAGCCTCACGCTAGCGGGGAACACCGGGGAGCTGTTTTTT	CASSLTLAGNTGELFF
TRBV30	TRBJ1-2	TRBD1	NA	TGTGCCGGCCCAGGACAGGGGGTAGGCCCGGGGTATGGCTACACCTTC	CAGPGQGVGPGYGYTF
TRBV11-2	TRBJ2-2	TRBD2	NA	TGTGCCAGCAGCTTGCGGGGGGGGACCGGGGAGCTGTTTTTT	CASSLRGGTGELFF
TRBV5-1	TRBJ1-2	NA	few	TGCGCCAGCAGCTTGGGGGCCGGAACTAACTATGGCTACACCTTC	CASSLGAGTNYGYTF
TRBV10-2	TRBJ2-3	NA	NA	TGCGCCAGCACCCCATCAGGGGATACGCAGTATTTT	CASTPSGDTQYF
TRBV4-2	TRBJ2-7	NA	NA	TGTGCCAGCAGCCAAGATTCAGGGGTGGACGAGCAGTACTTC	CASSQDSGVDEQYF
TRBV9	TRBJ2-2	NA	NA	TGTGCCAGCAGCGGCACAGGGAACACCGGGGAGCTGTTTTTT	CASSGTGNTGELFF
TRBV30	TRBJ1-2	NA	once	TGTGCCTGGACCCCTGGGGCCGGTAACTATGGCTACACCTTC	CAWTPGAGNYGYTF
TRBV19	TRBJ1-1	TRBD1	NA	TGTGCCAGTAGTATAGGATTGGCGGACAGGGCTTTCTTT	CASSIGLADRAFF
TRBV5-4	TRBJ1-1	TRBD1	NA	TGTGCCAGCAGCCCGGGACAGTTCATCCCTGAAGCTTTCTTT	CASSPGQFIPEAFF
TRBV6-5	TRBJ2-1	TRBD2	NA	TGTGCCAGCAGCCCGGCGGGGACTACATTGAATGAGCAGTTCTTC	CASSPAGTTLNEQFF
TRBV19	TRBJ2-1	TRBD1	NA	TGTGCCAGTAGTGCGGGACAGGGATCCTACAATGAGCAGTTCTTC	CASSAGQGSYNEQFF
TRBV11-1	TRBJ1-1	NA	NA	TGTGCCAGCAGCTTAACCATTGACAGCACTGAAGCTTTCTTT	CASSLTIDSTEAFF